Following are 10 T cell receptor beta chains from one sample sequenced in a study of blood T cell repertoires in COVID-19 (dated by TCRdb to 2020 to 2022). Libraries came from the immunoSEQ multiplex PCR assay. The source is immuneACCESS, and TCRdb retained only in-frame sequences with V and J called. Part of the clones is not carried over; for the studies checked, unresolved V genes explain less than half of this, and the remainder is unexplained. Within this sample are 150,000 to 200,000 clones, with about 86% of them counted one time only. The top ten clones comprise approximately 9.9% of the sample. The sample consisted of peripheral blood. Receptor source: a woman aged 60-75 years with COVID-19, enrolled during active disease.

This rearrangement joins TRBV7-2 to TRBJ2-1; TRBD1 might be the D (6 bases). The CDR3 sequence is 16 residues long. Looked up from germline, CDR1 is SGHTA and CDR2 is FQGNSA. V lost 2 bases and J 4 bases, leaving 15 bases between the germline ends. CDR3 residues: CASSLRPGTKYNEQFF. As DNA, the CDR3 is TGTGCCAGCAGCTTAAGACCGGGGACAAAGTACAATGAGCAGTTCTTC.

This chain connects TRBV6-6 to TRBJ1-2, with D tentatively TRBD1 (6 bases). Germline V gives CDR1 MNHNY, CDR2 SVGAGI (reference sequence). V was shortened by 5 bases and J by 2 bases, with 12 bases between the two germline ends. The CDR3 contains 14 residues. CDR3 residues: CASSPGQQNYGYTF. Here the CDR3 DNA reads TGTGCCAGCAGTCCGGGACAACAAAACTATGGCTACACCTTC.

The chain combines TRBV30 with TRBJ2-7, with 12 bases that match TRBD2. The J segment lost 4 bases and the V segment lost 2 bases, leaving 6 bases of the junction unmatched. The CDR3 has 15 amino acids. From germline, CDR1 is GTSNPN and CDR2 SVGIG (reference sequence). This CDR3 reads CAWSSRLAGDYEQYF. The CDR3 DNA reads as TGTGCCTGGAGTAGCCGACTAGCGGGAGATTACGAGCAGTACTTC.

CDR3 nucleotide sequence: TGTGCCAGCAGCCAAGTGTCGGGGAACACTGAAGCTTTCTTT. Residues: CASSQVSGNTEAFF. V usage is TRBV3-1 (or the pseudogene TRBV3-2) and J usage is TRBJ1-1, with no clear D. Germline V lookup: CDR1 LGHDT, CDR2 YNNKEL (reference sequence). Deletions cut 1 base from V and 1 base from J, with 7 bases between. This CDR3 has 14 amino acids.

This chain links TRBV11-3 with TRBJ2-2; perhaps TRBD1 as D (5 bases). The V gene lost 5 bases and the J gene lost 6 bases, with 10 bases spanning the gap. Germline V gene data show CDR1 as SGHNT and CDR2 as YENEEA. The CDR3 totals 13 residues. CDR3 nucleotide sequence: TGTGCCAGCAGCCCCAGGGTTTCCGGGGAGCTGTTTTTT. This codes for CASSPRVSGELFF.

The chain employs TRBV7-2 and TRBJ2-5; a weak D match, TRBD1 (5 bases). Germline V gives CDR1 SGHTA, CDR2 FQGNSA. The V end was cut by 7 bases, the J end by 4 bases, with 16 bases between. This CDR3 spans 14 amino acids. Here the CDR3 reads CASNIQASGETQYF. Written as DNA, the CDR3 is TGTGCCAGCAACATACAGGCGTCAGGAGAGACCCAGTACTTC.

This chain connects TRBV6-6 to TRBJ2-7; tentatively, D is TRBD1 (5 bases). CDR1 is MNHNY and CDR2 is SVGAGI in the germline V gene (reference sequence). This CDR3 region has 16 residues. V lost 0 bases, J lost 2 bases, and 14 bases lay in between. CDR3 sequence: CASSYSISQGAYEQYF. The CDR3 nucleotides read TGTGCCAGCAGTTACTCGATTTCCCAGGGTGCCTACGAGCAGTACTTC.

The rearrangement links TRBV7-8 to TRBJ2-7; 7 bases agree with TRBD1. V lost 6 bases and J lost 3; bases outside the gene matches: 11. In germline, CDR1 is SGHVS, CDR2 FQNEAQ. The CDR3 consists of 15 residues. The CDR3 sequence is CASRADRASRYEQYF. Here the CDR3 DNA reads TGTGCCAGCAGAGCTGACAGGGCCTCTCGCTACGAGCAGTACTTC.

This chain links TRBV19 with TRBJ2-3, with a weak D call TRBD2 (6 bases). Germline V gives CDR1 LNHDA, CDR2 SQIVND (reference sequence). CDR3 size: 15 residues. Trimming removed 5 bases from V and 6 bases from J, with 18 bases in between. In DNA, the CDR3 is TGTGCCAGTAGTGGCCTAGCGTTAGATGCCGATACGCAGTATTTT. Amino acid sequence: CASSGLALDADTQYF.

This CDR3 is CASNRGFGYEQYF. The DNA of the CDR3 is TGTGCCAGCAACAGGGGGTTCGGGTACGAGCAGTACTTC. The J gene is TRBJ2-7, the V gene TRBV27; 8 bases are a match to TRBD1. The CDR3 loop spans 13 amino acids. Germline-derived CDR1 and CDR2 are MNHEY and SMNVEV (reference sequence). J gave up 4 bases and V 7 bases, and 6 bases lay outside the gene matches.